Each of the 20 T cell receptor beta chains below was sequenced from the same sample in a study of shared clonotypes between healthy human individuals. This table comes from immunoSEQ multiplex PCR, and its TCRdb copy is limited to in-frame clones, with some not included. The data contain roughly 330,000 clones, roughly 70% of them seen just once; the ten biggest clones take up over 9%. The specimen was memory CD4+ T cells sorted from blood. Subset defined: CD45RA-negative fraction. The receptors shown here come from a man between 25 and 39 years old in good health.

The gene calls are TRBV5-4 and TRBJ2-7; TRBD1 might be the D (6 bases). Germline V gene lookup returns CDR1 SGHNT and CDR2 YYREEE (reference sequence). The CDR3 runs to 16 residues. V lost 4 bases and J 0 bases, leaving 17 bases between the germline ends. CDR3 protein: CASSPNPGAASYEQYF. Here the CDR3 DNA reads TGTGCCAGCAGCCCGAACCCAGGGGCTGCCTCCTACGAGCAGTACTTC.

V usage is TRBV2 and J usage is TRBJ2-7, with 7 bases identical to TRBD1. J lost 7 bases, V lost 7 bases, and 13 bases had no gene match. Germline V lookup: CDR1 SNHLY, CDR2 FYNNEI. The CDR3 is 14 residues long. DNA of the CDR3: TGTGCCAGCAATACCGACAGGGAAGTGTGGGAGCAGTACTTC. Protein sequence: CASNTDREVWEQYF. The whole variable domain, remainder taken from reference TRBV2 and TRBJ2-7, is EPEVTQTPSHQVTQMGQEVILRCVPISNHLYFYWYRQILGQKVEFLVSFYNNEISEKSEIFDDQFSVERPDGSNFTLKIRSTKLEDSAMYFCASNTDREVWEQYFGPGTRLTVT.

This chain connects TRBV11-2 to TRBJ1-1; weak D call: TRBD1 (5 bases). Looked up from germline, CDR1 is SGHAT and CDR2 is FQNNGV. The CDR3 length is 14 residues. V was shortened by 4 bases and J by 5 bases, with 14 bases between the two germline ends. The DNA for the CDR3 is TGTGCCAGCAGCTCGGCTAGGGGATTAACTGAAGCTTTCTTT. It encodes CASSSARGLTEAFF.

Here the CDR3 DNA reads TGTGCCAGCAGTGAATTCGGAGGCGATGAGCAGTTCTTC. Translating gives CASSEFGGDEQFF. The chain carries TRBV6-1 and TRBJ2-1, with a weak D call TRBD2 (5 bases). Germline loops: CDR1 MNHNS, CDR2 SASEGT. The V and J ends lost 2 bases and 8 bases respectively, with 10 bases between them. CDR3 length: 13 amino acids.

V is TRBV10-3 and J is TRBJ2-3; TRBD2 might be the D (5 bases). Trimming stripped 6 bases from V and 3 bases from J, with 10 bases between. The germline CDR1 and CDR2 sequences are ENHRY and SYGVKD. The CDR3 totals 13 residues. This CDR3 reads CAISVARTDTQYF. Written as DNA, the CDR3 is TGTGCCATCAGCGTAGCGAGGACAGATACGCAGTATTTT.

The CDR3 here is CASKAGGVRNTGELFF. Here the CDR3 DNA reads TGTGCCAGCAAGGCGGGAGGCGTTCGTAACACCGGGGAGCTGTTTTTT. The gene calls are TRBV2 and TRBJ2-2; 8 bases map to TRBD2. The CDR3 has 16 amino acids. V gave up 7 bases and J gave up 2 bases; unmatched junction bases: 9. Germline CDR1 is SNHLY and CDR2 is FYNNEI.

The V call is TRBV4-1, the J call TRBJ2-7; 9 nucleotides match TRBD1. CDR1 is MGHRA, CDR2 YSYEKL, per germline. This CDR3 spans 17 amino acids. V lost 1 base, J lost 3 bases, and 10 bases stayed unmatched. CDR3 sequence (DNA): TGCGCCAGCAGCCAAGGAACCGGGACAGGGAGGGGCTACGAGCAGTACTTC. It codes for CASSQGTGTGRGYEQYF.

The chain links TRBV27 to TRBJ2-7, with 10 bases fitting TRBD2. The CDR3 consists of 16 residues. Germline V gene data show CDR1 as MNHEY and CDR2 as SMNVEV (reference sequence). V lost 0 bases and J lost 1; bases outside the gene matches: 3. The CDR3 is CASSLSVAGGSYEQYF. CDR3 DNA sequence: TGTGCCAGCAGTTTATCGGTAGCGGGAGGTTCCTACGAGCAGTACTTC.

The chain combines TRBV21-1 with TRBJ1-2; the DNA was not compared with TRBD1, the D call given in the table. TRBV21-1 is flagged as a pseudogene. CDR3 size: 17 residues. The DNA of the CDR3 is TGTGCCAGCAGCAGAGGGACAGGGGAGGTTGCTAACTATGGCTACACCTTC. As protein: CASSRGTGEVANYGYTF.

The chain recombines TRBV2 with TRBJ2-1; 7 bases are a match to TRBD1. The CDR3 is 15 amino acids. V dropped 2 bases and J dropped 2; count of bases not matched to a gene: 3. Germline V gives CDR1 SNHLY, CDR2 FYNNEI. The DNA for the CDR3 is TGTGCCAGCAGTGAACTCCAGGGGGCCTACAATGAGCAGTTCTTC. Translated: CASSELQGAYNEQFF.

The V and J genes are TRBV28 and TRBJ2-7; perhaps TRBD2 as D (6 bases). Germline loops: CDR1 MDHEN, CDR2 SYDVKM. The CDR3 totals 15 residues. Trimming cost V 5 bases and J 3 bases, with 17 bases left between them. The CDR3 coding sequence is TGTGCCAGCAGTACCGTCTGGAGGGCCGGCTACGAGCAGTACTTC. Its translation: CASSTVWRAGYEQYF.

The chain combines TRBV5-6 with TRBJ1-1; D is possibly TRBD1 (5 bases). There are 14 residues in the CDR3. Germline CDR1 is SGHDT and CDR2 is YYEEEE. Trimming removed 3 bases at V and 2 bases at J, with 11 bases between. The chain's CDR3 is CASSSGRRNTEAFF. In DNA form, the CDR3 reads TGTGCCAGCAGCTCGGGACGGAGAAACACTGAAGCTTTCTTT.

This chain joins TRBV6-1 and TRBJ1-2; possible D gene TRBD1, 5 bases. Germline CDR1 is MNHNS and CDR2 is SASEGT. The CDR3 has 16 residues. V lost 4 bases to trimming and J lost 1 base, with 16 bases between them. CDR3 amino acids: CASSGGPAGDNYGYTF. As DNA, the CDR3 is TGTGCCAGCAGTGGGGGCCCGGCGGGAGATAACTATGGCTACACCTTC.

The rearrangement uses TRBV5-1 and TRBJ2-1, with 14 bases identical to TRBD2. With V trimmed by 1 base and J by 9 bases, 9 bases remained unmatched. Germline-derived CDR1 and CDR2 are SGHRS and YFSETQ. The CDR3 spans 17 residues. The CDR3 nucleotides are TGCGCCAGCAGCTTGCTCGGGACTAGCGGGAGTATGGGTGAGCAGTTCTTC. It specifies CASSLLGTSGSMGEQFF.

This chain links TRBV6-5 with TRBJ1-2; tentative D call: TRBD1 (6 bases). V lost 5 bases to trimming and J lost 11 bases, with 21 bases between them. The CDR3 is 14 amino acids. CDR1 and CDR2 from the germline V gene are MNHEY and SVGAGI. DNA for the CDR3: TGTGCCAGCAGTACGCCTGGACAGCGAGGAGGTTACACCTTC. It yields the protein CASSTPGQRGGYTF.

This clone was detected only once. The chain uses TRBV28 and TRBJ1-2; 7 positions match TRBD1. The CDR3 has 16 residues. Germline V gives CDR1 MDHEN, CDR2 SYDVKM. V dropped 5 bases and J dropped 7; count of bases not matched to a gene: 16. The DNA of the CDR3 is TGTGCCAGCAGTGAACCCGACAGGGCCGGCCCGGGTGGCTACACCTTC. As protein: CASSEPDRAGPGGYTF.

The chain combines TRBV2 with TRBJ2-7, with D unresolved. V shed 7 bases and J shed 0 bases, with 7 bases lying between them. This CDR3 is 12 amino acids long. The germline gives CDR1 SNHLY, CDR2 FYNNEI. The CDR3 nucleotides read TGTGCCAGCACGTACCCCTCCTACGAGCAGTACTTC. Its translation: CASTYPSYEQYF.

The chain uses TRBV7-8 and TRBJ1-2; possibly TRBD1 for D (5 bases). Germline V gives CDR1 SGHVS, CDR2 FQNEAQ. The CDR3 spans 15 residues. Trimming stripped 7 bases from V and 2 bases from J, with 17 bases between. The CDR3 DNA follows: TGTGCCAGCACCCCCACGCGGGGACGAAACTATGGCTACACCTTC. Translation gives CASTPTRGRNYGYTF.

The chain combines TRBV28 with TRBJ1-2, with D perhaps matching TRBD1 (5 bases). This CDR3 region has 12 residues. V lost 3 bases to trimming and J lost 5 bases, with 7 bases between them. Germline CDR1 MDHEN, CDR2 SYDVKM. The chain's CDR3 is CASSLTAYGYTF. Here the CDR3 DNA reads TGTGCCAGCAGTTTGACAGCTTATGGCTACACCTTC.

The CDR3, as DNA: TGTGCCTGGAGTGTAGCCCCCGCGGGAGGCTACACCTTC. Translation: CAWSVAPAGGYTF. V is TRBV30 and J is TRBJ1-2, with D uncertain. V was cut by 0 bases and J by 8 bases, with 13 bases left in between. Germline-derived CDR1 and CDR2 are GTSNPN and SVGIG (reference sequence). The CDR3 contains 13 residues.